The sequence of this T cell receptor (beta chain) was determined in a study of beta chain features in type 1 diabetes. Sampling consisted of one heparinised blood draw per donor, averaging around 100 mL. CD4+ naive, central memory, regulatory and stem cell-like memory subsets were isolated by sorting on CD45RO/CCR7/CD25/CD127/CD95/CD27. Post-sort purity exceeded 98% for all sorted populations. Overall study results and limits: Shortening of TCRB CDR3s, moderate but significant, appeared in all four CD4+ subsets of Type 1 diabetes patients.

As concerns this clone: Its antigen is undetermined.

Trimming cost V 3 bases and J 4 bases, with 9 bases left between them. Germline V CDR1 and CDR2: SQVTM, ANQGSEA. The CDR3 runs 13 residues. Expressed TCRB transcripts were sequenced because the isolated RNA had all been reverse transcribed beforehand. Libraries were prepared by immunoSEQ multiplex PCR; TCRdb keeps only in-frame clonotypes and omits some of them. The sample lists about 14,000 clones; approximately 64% were seen once. This receptor was taken from a woman between 18 and 29 years old with type 1 diabetes. This chain connects TRBV29-1 to TRBJ2-2; perhaps TRBD2 as D (6 bases). Sequencing was carried out using stem cell memory CD4+ T cells from blood. DNA for the CDR3: TGCAGCGTTGATTCGGGGGTCACCGGGGAGCTGTTTTTT. This translates into CSVDSGVTGELFF.